This is a list of T cell receptor beta chains from one sample in a study of blood T cell repertoires in COVID-19. Clones were read by immunoSEQ multiplex PCR, and TCRdb kept only the in-frame ones, dropping some. The table includes about 200,000 clones, 80% detected once. The sequenced material came from PBMCs or T cells enriched from blood (not recorded which). These receptor sequences come from a woman in her thirties or forties with acute COVID-19. CDR3s include the opening cysteine and the closing phenylalanine or tryptophan. A D gene is named only where the DNA matches it firmly. Part of the rows lack a size; the others show once, few, many or a class for expanded clones.

clone size	V gene	J gene	D gene	CDR3 protein	CDR3 DNA
once	TRBV5-6	TRBJ2-5	-	CASSHGGGETQYF	TGTGCCAGCAGCCACGGGGGTGGCGAGACCCAGTACTTC
-	TRBV19	TRBJ1-2	TRBD1	CASTKLRTGANYGYTF	TGTGCCAGTACCAAACTCCGGACAGGGGCTAACTATGGCTACACCTTC
many	TRBV6-2/TRBV6-3	TRBJ1-1	-	CASSHRVSEAFF	TGTGCCAGCAGTCACAGGGTTTCTGAAGCTTTCTTT
-	TRBV30	TRBJ1-4	-	CAWSMNSNEKLFF	TGTGCCTGGAGTATGAACAGTAATGAAAAACTGTTTTTT
-	TRBV25-1	TRBJ1-4	TRBD1	CASNDRVGEKLFF	TGTGCCAGCAACGACAGGGTGGGTGAAAAACTGTTTTTT
-	TRBV5-1	TRBJ2-7	-	CASSLEDLGETNYEQYF	TGCGCCAGCAGCTTGGAGGATTTGGGAGAGACGAACTACGAGCAGTACTTC
-	TRBV28	TRBJ2-1	-	CASPHPLARSSYNEQFF	TGTGCCAGTCCTCACCCCTTAGCGCGATCATCCTACAATGAGCAGTTCTTC
once	TRBV3-1/TRBV3-2	TRBJ1-3	-	CASSQPGGGSGNTIYF	TGTGCCAGCAGCCAACCCGGGGGGGGATCTGGAAACACCATATATTTT
few	TRBV3-1/TRBV3-2	TRBJ2-7	-	CASSQGGISYEQYF	TGTGCCAGCAGCCAAGGAGGGATATCCTACGAGCAGTACTTC
once	TRBV9	TRBJ2-2	-	CASSVEQNLPSYTGELFF	TGTGCCAGCAGCGTAGAACAGAACCTACCCTCTTACACCGGGGAGCTGTTTTTT
-	TRBV7-9	TRBJ1-4	-	CASSPAGELLGEKLFF	TGTGCCAGCAGCCCAGCGGGGGAATTGCTCGGTGAAAAACTGTTTTTT
few	TRBV4-3	TRBJ1-2	-	CASSHVGGATRGYTF	TGCGCCAGCAGCCACGTGGGAGGGGCGACGCGTGGCTACACCTTC
once	TRBV5-4	TRBJ1-2	TRBD1	CASSLGQDPGKGYTF	TGTGCCAGCAGCCTTGGACAGGATCCAGGGAAAGGCTACACCTTC
-	TRBV27	TRBJ1-2	TRBD1	CASSPQGVYGYTF	TGTGCCAGCAGTCCACAGGGGGTTTATGGCTACACCTTC
-	TRBV19	TRBJ2-3	TRBD2	CASRDSGVSTDTQYF	TGTGCCAGTAGAGATAGCGGGGTTAGCACAGATACGCAGTATTTT
once	TRBV19	TRBJ1-5	-	CASSISFEWDTDQPQHF	TGTGCCAGTAGTATTAGTTTTGAATGGGACACCGATCAGCCCCAGCATTTT
-	TRBV5-1	TRBJ2-3	TRBD2	CASGGPSSGLTDTQYF	TGCGCCAGCGGAGGCCCGTCTAGCGGACTCACAGATACGCAGTATTTT
-	TRBV29-1	TRBJ2-4	-	CSVDDRQGAKNIQYF	TGCAGCGTTGATGACAGGCAAGGGGCCAAAAACATTCAGTACTTC
once	TRBV21-1	TRBJ1-5	-	CASSARGPNLYSNQPQHF	TGTGCCAGCAGCGCCAGGGGTCCCAACCTATATAGCAATCAGCCCCAGCATTTT
once	TRBV7-9	TRBJ2-5	-	CASSEARTGRETQYF	TGTGCCAGCAGTGAGGCCCGGACGGGAAGAGAGACCCAGTACTTC
-	TRBV11-2	TRBJ2-5	TRBD2	CASSLDSGGPETQYF	TGTGCCAGCAGCTTAGATAGCGGGGGGCCAGAGACCCAGTACTTC
-	TRBV30	TRBJ2-5	TRBD2	CAWTSGQETQYF	TGTGCCTGGACTAGCGGACAAGAGACCCAGTACTTC
-	TRBV2	TRBJ1-1	TRBD1	CASSWGQLNTEAFF	TGTGCCAGCAGCTGGGGACAGCTGAACACTGAAGCTTTCTTT
few	TRBV7-3	TRBJ2-1	-	CASSSLTGNEQFF	TGTGCCAGCAGCTCGCTAACCGGGAATGAGCAGTTCTTC
-	TRBV9	TRBJ1-2	TRBD1	CASSVAAQGTGYTF	TGTGCCAGCAGCGTAGCAGCACAGGGGACTGGCTACACCTTC
-	TRBV7-2	TRBJ2-5	TRBD1	CASSPDRGYQETQYF	TGTGCCAGCAGCCCGGACAGGGGCTACCAAGAGACCCAGTACTTC
-	TRBV7-9	TRBJ2-7	TRBD2	CASSPRLATFYEQYF	TGTGCCAGCAGCCCTAGACTAGCGACATTTTACGAGCAGTACTTC
-	TRBV9	TRBJ2-2	TRBD2	CASSVASGGDTGELFF	TGTGCCAGCAGCGTAGCGAGCGGGGGGGACACCGGGGAGCTGTTTTTT
-	TRBV30	TRBJ1-5	-	CAWSVQRQPQHF	TGTGCCTGGAGTGTGCAACGGCAGCCCCAGCATTTT
-	TRBV27	TRBJ2-5	TRBD1	CASLGQGGETQYF	TGTGCCAGCCTGGGACAGGGAGGCGAGACCCAGTACTTC
-	TRBV9	TRBJ2-4	TRBD2	CASSVGLAGGTAQYF	TGTGCCAGCAGCGTAGGACTAGCGGGGGGGACGGCCCAGTACTTC
-	TRBV28	TRBJ2-5	TRBD1	CASSSTGTVQETQYF	TGTGCCAGCAGTTCTACCGGGACAGTCCAAGAGACCCAGTACTTC
once	TRBV27	TRBJ1-1	TRBD1	CASSGTVNTEAFF	TGTGCCAGCAGTGGGACAGTAAACACTGAAGCTTTCTTT
few	TRBV6-6	TRBJ1-2	TRBD1	CASSYRLTGSYGYTF	TGTGCCAGCAGTTATCGATTGACAGGGTCGTATGGCTACACCTTC
once	TRBV4-3	TRBJ1-1	-	CASSQEEGRDTEAFF	TGCGCCAGCAGCCAAGAAGAGGGTCGCGACACTGAAGCTTTCTTT
once	TRBV28	TRBJ1-2	-	CASSLRGRNYGYTF	TGTGCCAGCAGTTTAAGGGGCAGGAACTATGGCTACACCTTC
many	TRBV28	TRBJ1-4	-	CASKTRAGSNEKLFF	TGTGCCAGCAAAACTAGGGCCGGCTCTAATGAAAAACTGTTTTTT
-	TRBV9	TRBJ2-4	TRBD1	CASSVVGQGTIQYF	TGTGCCAGCAGCGTAGTGGGACAGGGAACCATTCAGTACTTC
-	TRBV7-2	TRBJ1-5	TRBD1	CASSPGTAQPQHF	TGTGCCAGCAGCCCGGGGACAGCCCAGCCCCAGCATTTT
-	TRBV3-1/TRBV3-2	TRBJ2-1	TRBD2	CASSQDTGGGEQFF	TGTGCCAGCAGCCAAGATACCGGGGGGGGTGAGCAGTTCTTC
few	TRBV29-1	TRBJ1-6	TRBD1	CSVGTDINSPLHF	TGCAGCGTGGGGACAGACATTAATTCACCCCTCCACTTT